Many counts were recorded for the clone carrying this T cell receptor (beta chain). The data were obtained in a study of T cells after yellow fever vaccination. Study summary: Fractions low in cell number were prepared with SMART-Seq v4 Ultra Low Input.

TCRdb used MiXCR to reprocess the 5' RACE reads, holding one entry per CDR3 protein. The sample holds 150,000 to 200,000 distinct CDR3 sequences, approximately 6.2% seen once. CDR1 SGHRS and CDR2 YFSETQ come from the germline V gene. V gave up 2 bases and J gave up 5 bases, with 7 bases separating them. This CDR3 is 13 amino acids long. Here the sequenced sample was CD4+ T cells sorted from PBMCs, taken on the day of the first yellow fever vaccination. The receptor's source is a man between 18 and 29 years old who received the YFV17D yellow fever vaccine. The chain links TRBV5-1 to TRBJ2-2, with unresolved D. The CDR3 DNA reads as TGCGCCAGCAGCTTCCCTGTTACCGGGGAGCTGTTTTTT. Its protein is CASSFPVTGELFF.